At least ten counts were recorded for the clone carrying this TCR beta chain. Its antigen is currently unknown. Study-level results: The TCR gene usage of tumor memory CD4+ T cells clustered together with blood and lymph node memory CD4+ cells and with lymph node naive CD4+ cells. Whole repertoires were not studied in the larger cohort, only one V-J beta rearrangement.

TCRdb called the 5' RACE reads again in MiXCR, with one record for every CDR3 protein. The sample lists more than 45,000 distinct CDR3 sequences; around 28% were seen once. Between the trimmed V and J ends, which lost 0 bases and 0 bases, there was a span of 6 bases. The V gene's germline CDR1 is SGHRS and CDR2 YFSETQ. The CDR3 has 15 amino acids. This chain uses TRBV5-1 with TRBJ2-2; no clear D gene. The sample was tumor-infiltrating memory CD4+ T cells sorted from the breast tumor. Indicated subset: memory CD4+ T cells, CD4+CD45RO+CD25-. This TCR came from a female donor with breast cancer. The CDR3 coding sequence is TGCGCCAGCAGCTTGGCTGCAGCGAACACCGGGGAGCTGTTTTTT. Translating it yields CASSLAAANTGELFF.